The 17 T cell receptor beta chains in this list originate from one sample, sequenced in a study of naive and memory T cell subsets. General study findings and limits: A few larger clonotypes appeared in naive repertoires, especially CD8, possibly memory cells re-expressing CD45RA.

For these TCRs, the target antigens are not known. An equimolar mix of two oligonucleotides served as the beta constant-region primer for TRBC1 and TRBC2. Ligated cDNA was amplified by four rounds of PCR with nested alpha and beta constant-region primers and SP2. One entry per CDR3 protein, called by TCRdb with MiXCR from the UMI-ligation and nested PCR reads. There are over 130,000 distinct CDR3 sequences in the sample; approximately 21% occur only once, and roughly 0.63% lies in the top ten. Specimen: naive CD8+ T cells from blood. The receptors stem from a human donor in good health.

This clonotype showed up just once. The chain employs TRBV10-3 and TRBJ2-7, with 9 nucleotides matching TRBD1. Trimming at V came to 6 bases and at J to 1 base, leaving 4 bases not matched to a gene. The CDR3 sequence is 14 residues long. CDR1 and CDR2 from the germline V gene are ENHRY and SYGVKD. In nucleotides, the CDR3 is TGTGCCATCAGAGACAGGGGGGAGTCCTACGAGCAGTACTTC. Its translation: CAIRDRGESYEQYF.

This clonotype was recorded a few times. The V gene is TRBV27, the J gene TRBJ2-7; 7 bases line up with TRBD1. V dropped 6 bases and J dropped 2; count of bases not matched to a gene: 7. The CDR3 has 14 residues. Germline-derived CDR1 and CDR2 are MNHEY and SMNVEV (reference sequence). CDR3 DNA sequence: TGTGCCAGCAGCTCCCCCGGACAGGCCTACGAGCAGTACTTC. This sequence encodes CASSSPGQAYEQYF.

This clonotype occurred a few times. V is TRBV20-1 and J is TRBJ2-3; TRBD1 matches at 7 bases. V lost 0 bases, J lost 5 bases, and 11 bases stayed unmatched. Germline lookup yields CDR1 DFQATT and CDR2 SNEGSKA (reference sequence). The CDR3 sequence is 16 residues long. The CDR3 here is CSAREADRLERDTQYF. Here the CDR3 DNA reads TGCAGTGCTAGAGAAGCGGACAGGCTTGAGAGAGATACGCAGTATTTT.

This clonotype was counted between two and nine times. V and J are TRBV6-2 or TRBV6-3 and TRBJ1-5, with D unresolved. This CDR3 comprises 14 residues. CDR1 and CDR2 (germline): MNHEY, SVGEGT. The V end was cut by 6 bases, the J end by 0 bases, with 9 bases between. The CDR3 protein is CASSPLNSNQPQHF. The CDR3, as DNA: TGTGCCAGCAGCCCATTGAATAGCAATCAGCCCCAGCATTTT.

This chain links TRBV28 with TRBJ2-1; D is unresolved. Germline-derived CDR1 and CDR2 are MDHEN and SYDVKM. This CDR3 has 12 residues. V was shortened by 4 bases and J by 9 bases, with 10 bases between the two germline ends. The CDR3 loop is CASSSGRVEQFF. CDR3 bases: TGTGCCAGCAGTTCGGGTCGGGTTGAGCAGTTCTTC.

The chain links TRBV5-1 to TRBJ1-2; D call uncertain. The CDR3 is 14 amino acids. V was cut by 0 bases and J by 4 bases, with 10 bases left in between. Germline V gene sequence: CDR1 SGHRS, CDR2 YFSETQ. CDR3 in DNA: TGCGCCAGCAGCTTGGATGGTCTCAGCTATGGCTACACCTTC. Translation gives CASSLDGLSYGYTF.

This chain joins TRBV6-5 and TRBJ2-2; 13 nucleotides agree with TRBD2. The germline V gene has CDR1 MNHEY and CDR2 SVGAGI. Trimming at V came to 3 bases and at J to 7 bases, leaving 8 bases not matched to a gene. The CDR3 is 17 residues long. This chain's CDR3 is CASSYPGLAGVGGELFF. The CDR3 DNA reads as TGTGCCAGCAGTTATCCCGGACTAGCGGGAGTGGGCGGGGAGCTGTTTTTT.

V is TRBV7-6 and J is TRBJ1-1; 7 bases match TRBD1. The CDR3 contains 15 residues. Germline CDR1 and CDR2: SGHVS and FNYEAQ. The J segment lost 6 bases and the V segment lost 5 bases, leaving 12 bases of the junction unmatched. CDR3 sequence (DNA): TGTGCCAGCAGCCCCCCATCGGGACAGTGGGCTGAAGCTTTCTTT. Translated: CASSPPSGQWAEAFF. Looking up the rest from reference TRBV7-6 and TRBJ1-1 gives the full variable domain: GAGVSQSPRYKVTKRGQDVALRCDPISGHVSLYWYRQALGQGPEFLTYFNYEAQQDKSGLPNDRFSAERPEGSISTLTIQRTEQRDSAMYRCASSPPSGQWAEAFFGQGTRLTVV.

The V and J genes are TRBV2 and TRBJ2-6; D tentatively reads TRBD1 or TRBD2 (5 bases each). The CDR3 runs to 19 residues. The V and J ends lost 9 bases and 0 bases respectively, with 24 bases between them. CDR1 is SNHLY, CDR2 FYNNEI, per germline. CDR3 nucleotides: TGTGCCAGTGACCGGGACCCCCAAGAGGAAGCCTCTGGGGCCAACGTCCTGACTTTC. Its translation: CASDRDPQEEASGANVLTF.

The chain couples TRBV28 to TRBJ1-1; TRBD1 might be the D (6 bases). The V gene lost 3 bases and the J gene lost 8 bases, with 16 bases spanning the gap. This CDR3 is built from 14 residues. Germline lookup yields CDR1 MDHEN and CDR2 SYDVKM. CDR3 sequence: CASSFPRGHEEAFF. For the CDR3, the DNA is TGTGCCAGCAGTTTTCCTCGGGGACACGAAGAAGCTTTCTTT.

The chain recombines TRBV10-3 with TRBJ2-6; D may be TRBD2 (6 bases). The V gene's germline CDR1 is ENHRY and CDR2 SYGVKD. The CDR3 is 14 residues long. The V and J ends lost 8 bases and 1 base respectively, with 9 bases between them. CDR3 DNA sequence: TGTGCCATCGGAGGGGAGTCTGGGGCCAACGTCCTGACTTTC. It translates to CAIGGESGANVLTF.

This clonotype came up a few times. This sequence joins TRBV7-9 and TRBJ2-7; tentatively, D is TRBD1 (6 bases). The CDR3 spans 13 residues. V was shortened by 6 bases and J by 5 bases, with 14 bases between the two germline ends. The germline V gene encodes CDR1 SEHNR and CDR2 FQNEAQ (reference sequence). Here the CDR3 DNA reads TGTGCCAGCAGTTATACAGGGTCCCACGAGCAGTACTTC. Translated: CASSYTGSHEQYF.

The chain uses TRBV5-6 and TRBJ2-3; no clear D gene. CDR1 SGHDT and CDR2 YYEEEE come from the germline V gene. Trimming took off 4 bases at V and 11 bases at J, with 20 bases between the two ends. The CDR3 runs to 14 residues. CDR3 in DNA: TGTGCCAGCAGCCAGAATCAAGGTCTAATTGAGCAGTATTTT. It encodes CASSQNQGLIEQYF.

V usage is TRBV7-8 and J usage is TRBJ2-7; D gene unclear. Trimming pared 6 bases from V and 6 bases from J, leaving 21 bases between. The CDR3 spans 15 residues. Germline V gene data show CDR1 as SGHVS and CDR2 as FQNEAQ. The CDR3 reads CASRTTLTPWPEQYF. CDR3 sequence (DNA): TGTGCCAGCAGAACTACCCTCACCCCTTGGCCCGAGCAGTACTTC.

For this clonotype: At one boundary the junction diverges from the germline segment, which might be a read error. The J gene is TRBJ1-1, the V gene TRBV4-1; TRBD1 matches at 7 bases. Germline-derived CDR1 and CDR2 are MGHRA and YSYEKL. This CDR3 region has 12 residues. Here the CDR3 DNA reads TGCGCCAGCAGCCAACTGGGACAGCCCCAATACTTT. This gives the protein CASSQLGQPQYF.

In its sample, this clonotype was seen a few times. V gene TRBV27 combines with J gene TRBJ1-2; D is uncertain. The CDR3 is 13 residues long. The germline V gene has CDR1 MNHEY and CDR2 SMNVEV (reference sequence). V gave up 4 bases and J gave up 3 bases, with 9 bases separating them. The CDR3 nucleotides read TGTGCCAGCAGTTCCCGGACGGACTATGGCTACACCTTC. Protein sequence: CASSSRTDYGYTF.

The chain combines TRBV7-6 with TRBJ2-2, with 13 bases matching TRBD2. The germline V gene has CDR1 SGHVS and CDR2 FNYEAQ. V was clipped by 3 bases and J by 6 bases; unmatched bases: 4. This CDR3 has 16 residues. The CDR3 here is CASSFRGLAGSGELFF. DNA of the CDR3: TGTGCCAGCAGCTTCAGGGGACTAGCGGGATCCGGGGAGCTGTTTTTT.